Listed below are T cell receptor beta chains from one sample, sequenced in a study of blood T cell repertoires in COVID-19. TCRdb's copy holds only in-frame clones and misses some; the assay was immunoSEQ multiplex PCR. The table lists about 210,000 clones, 88% of them singletons, with about 1.8% in the top ten. Sequenced sample: peripheral blood. These receptors all come from a man aged 70 or older with acute or convalescent COVID-19. Each CDR3 is given with its conserved first and last residue. A D gene is named only where the DNA matches it firmly. Expanded clones are given a class, and other clones once, few, many or no size at all.

size,V,J,D,DNA,CDR3
.,TRBV28,TRBJ2-3,TRBD1,TGTGCCAGCAGTTTAAACGGTCAGGGGGCAAGAGATACGCAGTATTTT,CASSLNGQGARDTQYF
once,TRBV10-3,TRBJ1-1,TRBD1,TGTGCCATCAGTGAACAGGGGGGACGGAACACTGAAGCTTTCTTT,CAISEQGGRNTEAFF
.,TRBV2,TRBJ2-6,.,TGTGCCAGCAATTGGGCCTCTGGGGCCAACGTCCTGACTTTC,CASNWASGANVLTF
.,TRBV6-2/TRBV6-3,TRBJ2-1,.,TGTGCCAGCAGTTACCCTTACAATGAGCAGTTCTTC,CASSYPYNEQFF
.,TRBV7-2,TRBJ2-2,TRBD1,TGTGCCAGCAGCAACCGGGACAGGGTTGTAGGGACCGGGGAGCTGTTTTTT,CASSNRDRVVGTGELFF
.,TRBV29-1,TRBJ1-1,.,TGCAGCGTTGTTCGCGAGGGCCAGAACACTGAAGCTTTCTTT,CSVVREGQNTEAFF
.,TRBV28,TRBJ2-2,TRBD2,TGTGCCAGCAGTCGACCGGGAGGTACCGGGGAGCTGTTTTTT,CASSRPGGTGELFF
few,TRBV11-3,TRBJ1-1,.,TGTGCCAGCAGCTACGAGAGCGGCACTGAAGCTTTCTTT,CASSYESGTEAFF
.,TRBV6-1,TRBJ2-2,.,TGTGCCAGCAGTGCCAGACTCAGTGGGAACACCGGGGAGCTGTTTTTT,CASSARLSGNTGELFF
.,TRBV7-2,TRBJ2-1,TRBD2,TGTGCCAGCAGCTTAGCGGGAGGGCCGAATGAGCAGTTCTTC,CASSLAGGPNEQFF
.,TRBV5-1,TRBJ2-7,.,TGCGCCAGCAGCTTCGGGGCAGGGGTTGCGTACGAGCAGTACTTC,CASSFGAGVAYEQYF
.,TRBV28,TRBJ1-5,.,TGTGCCAGCAGTTCAGCTCAGGGAGGTCAGCCCCAGCATTTT,CASSSAQGGQPQHF
.,TRBV6-6,TRBJ1-1,.,TGTGCCAGCAGTTTACCCCGGTCGAACACTGAAGCTTTCTTT,CASSLPRSNTEAFF
.,TRBV19,TRBJ1-5,TRBD1,TGTGCCAGTAGTGTCGGGACAGCTAGCAATCAGCCCCAGCATTTT,CASSVGTASNQPQHF
.,TRBV7-2,TRBJ2-7,.,TGTGCCAGCAGCTCCAGCCCGGGTATCTTATACGAGCAGTACTTC,CASSSSPGILYEQYF
.,TRBV5-6,TRBJ1-2,.,TGTGCCAGCAGCTCAGGGGATCACTATGGCTACACCTTC,CASSSGDHYGYTF
.,TRBV7-9,TRBJ1-4,.,TGTGCCAGCAGCTTCGGGGAGAGGGAAAAACTGTTTTTT,CASSFGEREKLFF
.,TRBV28,TRBJ1-2,.,TGTGCCAGCACCGGGGGGGACGGCTACACCTTC,CASTGGDGYTF
.,TRBV7-9,TRBJ2-3,TRBD2,TGTGCCAGCAGCTTAGGGGCGGGAGGGCCGCCAGATACGCAGTATTTT,CASSLGAGGPPDTQYF
.,TRBV19,TRBJ2-1,TRBD2,TGTGCCAGTAGTTATCGGGCTAGCGGGAGTGGGGCCAATGAGCAGTTCTTC,CASSYRASGSGANEQFF
.,TRBV5-1,TRBJ2-3,.,TGCGCCAGCAGCTCGCCGGGACAAGGCACAGATACGCAGTATTTT,CASSSPGQGTDTQYF
.,TRBV28,TRBJ1-6,.,TGTGCCAGCAGTTTGCGGGATTCACCCCTCCACTTT,CASSLRDSPLHF
.,TRBV5-6,TRBJ2-2,TRBD1,TGTGCCAGCAGCTCGACAGGGGGCGACACCGGGGAGCTGTTTTTT,CASSSTGGDTGELFF
.,TRBV29-1,TRBJ2-1,TRBD2,TGCAGCGTAGTACCTACTAGCGGGAGGCCCCCCTACAATGAGCAGTTCTTC,CSVVPTSGRPPYNEQFF
.,TRBV10-3,TRBJ2-3,TRBD2,TGTGCCATCAGTCAACTAGCGGGAGTTGGAGATACGCAGTATTTT,CAISQLAGVGDTQYF
.,TRBV19,TRBJ1-1,.,TGTGCCAGTAGTATAGAACACAGGGAGAACACTGAAGCTTTCTTT,CASSIEHRENTEAFF
.,TRBV7-2,TRBJ2-2,.,TGTGCCAGCATTACGGGGAACACCGGGGAGCTGTTTTTT,CASITGNTGELFF
.,TRBV5-1,TRBJ2-7,.,TGCGCCAGCAGCCCAGGCGGGCTTTCGGGCTACGAGCAGTACTTC,CASSPGGLSGYEQYF
many,TRBV27,TRBJ2-3,.,TGTGCCAGCAGTGAACGCCAGAGCACAGATACGCAGTATTTT,CASSERQSTDTQYF
.,TRBV19,TRBJ1-5,.,TGTGCCACTTCAAGGGGAATCAATCAGCCCCAGCATTTT,CATSRGINQPQHF
.,TRBV19,TRBJ1-5,.,TGTGCCAGTAGTACTGCACAGGGAGGGTGGAGCAATCAGCCCCAGCATTTT,CASSTAQGGWSNQPQHF
once,TRBV5-1,TRBJ1-2,.,TGCGCCAGCCGCTCGATCCAGCGGGTTGGCTACACCTTC,CASRSIQRVGYTF
once,TRBV18,TRBJ1-1,TRBD1,TGTGCCAGCTCACCAGGAAGGGACAGGGTGCCTTTCTTT,CASSPGRDRVPFF
.,TRBV7-2,TRBJ1-1,.,TGTGCCAGCAGCACCTCCCAGGGGATGAACACTGAAGCTTTCTTT,CASSTSQGMNTEAFF
.,TRBV28,TRBJ2-2,TRBD2,TGTGCCAGCAGCCGACCGGGACTAGCGGCGAACACCGGGGAGCTGTTTTTT,CASSRPGLAANTGELFF
.,TRBV11-2,TRBJ2-1,TRBD2,TGTGCCAGCAGCGCCCATAGCGGGAGCTCCTACAATGAGCAGTTCTTC,CASSAHSGSSYNEQFF